This T cell receptor (beta chain) is from a study of blood T cell repertoires in COVID-19. As for the study in general: The United States, Italy and Spain provided the acute and convalescent COVID-19 samples. PBMCs, B-cell-depleted T cells, or T cells were the source of the cDNA or gDNA that made up the material.

As originally analysed: Nucleated cell counts were estimated from reference gene primer amplification. Profiled with immunoSEQ multiplex PCR; TCRdb holds only in-frame clones, not every one. V, J and clone size were drawn from that table, and D and trimming were deduced from the DNA. The sample includes 150,000 to 200,000 clones, about 88% of them seen just once. This CDR3 has 16 amino acids. Germline values: CDR1 KGHDR, CDR2 SFDVKD. Trimming took 2 bases from V and 0 from J, leaving 10 bases between them. The origin of this receptor is a man between 60 and 70 years old with acute or convalescent COVID-19. The sequencing input was peripheral blood. The rearrangement uses TRBV24-1 and TRBJ1-5, with D unclear. The CDR3 DNA is TGTGCCACCAGTGATTCGACGGAGTATAGCAATCAGCCCCAGCATTTT. Encoded protein: CATSDSTEYSNQPQHF.